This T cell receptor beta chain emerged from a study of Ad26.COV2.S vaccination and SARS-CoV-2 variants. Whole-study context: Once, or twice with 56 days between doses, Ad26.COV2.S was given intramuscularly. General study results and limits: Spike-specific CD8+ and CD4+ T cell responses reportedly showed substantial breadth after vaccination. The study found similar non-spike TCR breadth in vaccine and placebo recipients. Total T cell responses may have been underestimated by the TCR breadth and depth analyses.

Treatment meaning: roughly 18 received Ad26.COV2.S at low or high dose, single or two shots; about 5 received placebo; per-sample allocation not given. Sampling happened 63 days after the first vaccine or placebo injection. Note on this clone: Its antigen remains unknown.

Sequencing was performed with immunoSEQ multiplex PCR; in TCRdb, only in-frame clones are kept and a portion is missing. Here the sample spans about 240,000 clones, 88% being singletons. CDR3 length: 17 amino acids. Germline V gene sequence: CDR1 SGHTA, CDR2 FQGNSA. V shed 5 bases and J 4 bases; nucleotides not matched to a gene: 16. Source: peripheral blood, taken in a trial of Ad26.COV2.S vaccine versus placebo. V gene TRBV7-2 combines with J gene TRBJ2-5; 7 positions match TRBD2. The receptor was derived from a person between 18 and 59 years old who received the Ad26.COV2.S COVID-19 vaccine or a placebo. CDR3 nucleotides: TGTGCCAGCAGCCCGTTCGGGACGGGGAGGGTCCGAGAGACCCAGTACTTC. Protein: CASSPFGTGRVRETQYF.